One and the same sample provided the 2 T cell receptor beta chains below, sequenced in a study of resident and recirculating memory T cells in vitiligo. Some clones are missing from TCRdb's copy, which holds only in-frame ones; the method was immunoSEQ multiplex PCR. Altogether tens of thousands of clones are present, about 90% being singletons, with the ten largest covering roughly 5%. Source material: blood. Receptors originate from a male donor with vitiligo.

The V call is TRBV5-1, the J call TRBJ2-7, with 8 bases that match TRBD2. Germline CDR1 and CDR2: SGHRS and YFSETQ. This CDR3 spans 15 amino acids. The V and J ends lost 2 bases and 3 bases, in that order; junction bases with no gene match: 7. The CDR3 loop is CASSFGTSGYYEQYF. The CDR3 nucleotides are TGCGCCAGCAGCTTCGGAACTAGCGGTTACTACGAGCAGTACTTC.

The genes are TRBV7-3 and TRBJ2-7, with TRBD1 matching over 9 bases. With V trimmed by 4 bases and J by 7 bases, 11 bases remained unmatched. The CDR3 contains 15 residues. The germline CDR1 and CDR2 sequences are SGHTA and FQGTGA. The DNA for the CDR3 is TGTGCCAGCAGCTGGGGCCAACAGGGGGCGGGGGAGCAGTACTTC. As protein: CASSWGQQGAGEQYF.